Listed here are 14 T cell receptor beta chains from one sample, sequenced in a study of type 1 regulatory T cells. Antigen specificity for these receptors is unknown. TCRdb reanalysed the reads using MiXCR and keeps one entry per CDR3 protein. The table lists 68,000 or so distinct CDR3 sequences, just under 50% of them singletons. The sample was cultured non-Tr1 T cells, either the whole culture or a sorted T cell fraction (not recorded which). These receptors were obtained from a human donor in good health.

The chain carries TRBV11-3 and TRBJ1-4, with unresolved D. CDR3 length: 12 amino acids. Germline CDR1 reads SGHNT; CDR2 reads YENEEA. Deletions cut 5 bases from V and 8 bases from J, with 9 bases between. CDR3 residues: CASSREDEKLFF. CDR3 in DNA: TGTGCCAGCAGCCGAGAGGACGAAAAACTGTTTTTT. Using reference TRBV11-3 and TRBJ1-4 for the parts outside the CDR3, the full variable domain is EAGVVQSPRYKIIEKKQPVAFWCNPISGHNTLYWYLQNLGQGPELLIRYENEEAVDDSQLPKDRFSAERLKGVDSTLKIQPAELGDSAVYLCASSREDEKLFFGSGTQLSVL.

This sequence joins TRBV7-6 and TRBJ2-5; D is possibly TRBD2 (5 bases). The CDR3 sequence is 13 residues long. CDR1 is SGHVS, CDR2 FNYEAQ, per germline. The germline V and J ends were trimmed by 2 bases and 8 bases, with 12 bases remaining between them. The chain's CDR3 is CASSLSGPGTQYF. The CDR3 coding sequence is TGTGCCAGCAGCTTATCTGGCCCGGGAACCCAGTACTTC.

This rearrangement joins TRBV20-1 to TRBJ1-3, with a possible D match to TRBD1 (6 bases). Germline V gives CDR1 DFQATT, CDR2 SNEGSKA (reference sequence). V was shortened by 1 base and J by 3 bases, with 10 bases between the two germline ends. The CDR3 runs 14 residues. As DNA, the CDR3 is TGCAGTGCTAGAGGTGGGGGGCTTGGAAACACCATATATTTT. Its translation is CSARGGGLGNTIYF.

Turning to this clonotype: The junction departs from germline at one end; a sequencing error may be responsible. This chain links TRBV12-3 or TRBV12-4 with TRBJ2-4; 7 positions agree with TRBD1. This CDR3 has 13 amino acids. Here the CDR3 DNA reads TGTGCCAGCAGTAAAACGGACAGGAACATTCAGTATTTC. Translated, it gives CASSKTDRNIQYF.

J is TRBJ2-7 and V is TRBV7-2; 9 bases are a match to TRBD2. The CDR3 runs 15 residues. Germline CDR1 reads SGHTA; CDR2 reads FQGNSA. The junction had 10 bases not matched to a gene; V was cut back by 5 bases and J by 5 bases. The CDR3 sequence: CASSRRVAGDDEQYF. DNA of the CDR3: TGTGCCAGCAGCCGGAGAGTAGCGGGGGATGACGAGCAGTACTTC. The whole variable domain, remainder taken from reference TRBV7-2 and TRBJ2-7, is GAGVSQSPSNKVTEKGKDVELRCDPISGHTALYWYRQSLGQGLEFLIYFQGNSAPDKSGLPSDRFSAERTGGSVSTLTIQRTQQEDSAVYLCASSRRVAGDDEQYFGPGTRLTVT.

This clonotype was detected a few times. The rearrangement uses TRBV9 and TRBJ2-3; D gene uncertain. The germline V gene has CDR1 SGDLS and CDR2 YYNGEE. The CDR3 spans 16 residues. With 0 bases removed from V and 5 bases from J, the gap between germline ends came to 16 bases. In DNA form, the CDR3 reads TGTGCCAGCAGCGTAGCGGGCGGTCGGGTGGGAGATACGCAGTATTTT. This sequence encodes CASSVAGGRVGDTQYF.

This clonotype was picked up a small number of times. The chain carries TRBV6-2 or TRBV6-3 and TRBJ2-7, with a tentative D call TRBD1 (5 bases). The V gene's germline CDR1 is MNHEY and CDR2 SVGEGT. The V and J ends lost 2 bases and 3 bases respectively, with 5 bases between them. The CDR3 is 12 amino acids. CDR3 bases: TGTGCCAGCAGTTACACAGGCTACGAGCAGTACTTC. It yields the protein CASSYTGYEQYF.

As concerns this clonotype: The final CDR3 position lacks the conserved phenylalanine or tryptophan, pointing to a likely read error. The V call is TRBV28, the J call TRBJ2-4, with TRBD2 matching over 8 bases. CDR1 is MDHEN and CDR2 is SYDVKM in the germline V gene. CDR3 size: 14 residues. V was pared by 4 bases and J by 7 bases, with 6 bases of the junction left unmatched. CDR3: CASSSWRGENIQYC. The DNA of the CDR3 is TGTGCCAGCAGTTCATGGCGGGGGGAGAACATTCAGTACTGC.

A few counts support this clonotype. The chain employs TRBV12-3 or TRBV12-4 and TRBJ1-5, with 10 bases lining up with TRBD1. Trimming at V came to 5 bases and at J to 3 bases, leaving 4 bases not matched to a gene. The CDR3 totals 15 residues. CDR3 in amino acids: CASSPGTGDNQPQHF. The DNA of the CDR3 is TGTGCCAGCAGTCCTGGGACAGGGGACAATCAGCCCCAGCATTTT.

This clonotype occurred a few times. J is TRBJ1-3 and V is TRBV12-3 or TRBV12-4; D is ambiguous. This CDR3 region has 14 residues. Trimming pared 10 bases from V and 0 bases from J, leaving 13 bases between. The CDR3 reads CATTEAASGNTIYF. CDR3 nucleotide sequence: TGTGCCACGACGGAGGCAGCCTCTGGAAACACCATATATTTT.

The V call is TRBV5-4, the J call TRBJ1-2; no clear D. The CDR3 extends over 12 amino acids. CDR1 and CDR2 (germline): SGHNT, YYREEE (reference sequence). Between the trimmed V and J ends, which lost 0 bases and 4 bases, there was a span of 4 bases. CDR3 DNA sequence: TGTGCCAGCAGCTTGGGGAGCTATGGCTACACCTTC. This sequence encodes CASSLGSYGYTF.

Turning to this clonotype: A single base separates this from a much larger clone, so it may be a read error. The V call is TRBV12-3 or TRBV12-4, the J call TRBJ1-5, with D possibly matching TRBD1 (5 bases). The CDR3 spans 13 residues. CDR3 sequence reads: CVSSSLGEGTQHF. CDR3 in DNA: TGTGTCAGCAGTTCCCTCGGCGAGGGGACCCAGCATTTT.

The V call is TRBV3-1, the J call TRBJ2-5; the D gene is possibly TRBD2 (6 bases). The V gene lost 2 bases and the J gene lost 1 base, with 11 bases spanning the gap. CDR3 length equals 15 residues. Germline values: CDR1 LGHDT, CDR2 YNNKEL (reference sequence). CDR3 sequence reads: CASSQWRGSQETQYF. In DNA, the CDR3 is TGTGCCAGCAGCCAATGGAGGGGCAGCCAAGAGACCCAGTACTTC.

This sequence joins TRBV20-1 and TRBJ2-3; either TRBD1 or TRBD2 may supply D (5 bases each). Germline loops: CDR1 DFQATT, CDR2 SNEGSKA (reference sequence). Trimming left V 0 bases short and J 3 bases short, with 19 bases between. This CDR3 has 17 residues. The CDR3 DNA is TGCAGTGCTAGAGACCCCAATCGGGGCTCACTGACAGATACGCAGTATTTT. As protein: CSARDPNRGSLTDTQYF.